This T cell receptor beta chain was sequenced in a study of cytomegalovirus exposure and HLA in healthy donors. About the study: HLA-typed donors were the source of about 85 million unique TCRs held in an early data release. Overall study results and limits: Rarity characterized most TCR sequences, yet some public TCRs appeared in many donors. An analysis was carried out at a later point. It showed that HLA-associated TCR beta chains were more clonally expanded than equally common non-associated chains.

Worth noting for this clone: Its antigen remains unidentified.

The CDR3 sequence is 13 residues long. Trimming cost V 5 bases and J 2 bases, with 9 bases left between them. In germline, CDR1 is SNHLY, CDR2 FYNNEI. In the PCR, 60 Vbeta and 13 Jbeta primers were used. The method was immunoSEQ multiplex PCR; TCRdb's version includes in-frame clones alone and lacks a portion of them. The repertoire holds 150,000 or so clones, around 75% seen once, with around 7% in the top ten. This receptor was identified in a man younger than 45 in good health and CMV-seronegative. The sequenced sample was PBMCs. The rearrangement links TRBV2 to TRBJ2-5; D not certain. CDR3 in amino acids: CASSKRSQETQYF. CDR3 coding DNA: TGTGCCAGCAGTAAGAGATCTCAAGAGACCCAGTACTTC. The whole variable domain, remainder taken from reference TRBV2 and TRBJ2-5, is EPEVTQTPSHQVTQMGQEVILRCVPISNHLYFYWYRQILGQKVEFLVSFYNNEISEKSEIFDDQFSVERPDGSNFTLKIRSTKLEDSAMYFCASSKRSQETQYFGPGTRLLVL.